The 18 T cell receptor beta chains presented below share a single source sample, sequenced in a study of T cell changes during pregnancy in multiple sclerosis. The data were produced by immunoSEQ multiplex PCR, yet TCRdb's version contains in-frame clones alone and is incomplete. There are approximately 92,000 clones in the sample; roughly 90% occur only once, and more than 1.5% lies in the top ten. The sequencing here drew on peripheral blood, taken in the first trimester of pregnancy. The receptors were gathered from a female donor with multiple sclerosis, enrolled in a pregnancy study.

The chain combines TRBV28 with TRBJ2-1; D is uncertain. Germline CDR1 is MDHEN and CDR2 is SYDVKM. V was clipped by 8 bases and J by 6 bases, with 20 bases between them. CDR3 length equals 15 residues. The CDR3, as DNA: TGTGCCAGCCGCATCGAAACCCCTCCGGGCAATGAGCAGTTCTTC. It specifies CASRIETPPGNEQFF.

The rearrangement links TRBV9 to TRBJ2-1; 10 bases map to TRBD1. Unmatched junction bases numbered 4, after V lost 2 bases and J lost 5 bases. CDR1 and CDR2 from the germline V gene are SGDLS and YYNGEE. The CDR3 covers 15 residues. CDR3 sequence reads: CASSVGTGANNEQFF. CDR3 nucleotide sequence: TGTGCCAGCAGCGTTGGGACAGGGGCCAACAATGAGCAGTTCTTC. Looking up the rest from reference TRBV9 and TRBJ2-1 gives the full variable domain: DSGVTQTPKHLITATGQRVTLRCSPRSGDLSVYWYQQSLDQGLQFLIQYYNGEERAKGNILERFSAQQFPDLHSELNLSSLELGDSALYFCASSVGTGANNEQFFGPGTRLTVL.

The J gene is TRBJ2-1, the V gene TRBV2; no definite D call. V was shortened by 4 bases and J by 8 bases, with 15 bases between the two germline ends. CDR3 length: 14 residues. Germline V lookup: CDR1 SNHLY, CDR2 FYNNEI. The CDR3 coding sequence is TGTGCCAGCAGTGGACTTCCCAAACCCTATGAGCAGTTCTTC. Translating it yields CASSGLPKPYEQFF.

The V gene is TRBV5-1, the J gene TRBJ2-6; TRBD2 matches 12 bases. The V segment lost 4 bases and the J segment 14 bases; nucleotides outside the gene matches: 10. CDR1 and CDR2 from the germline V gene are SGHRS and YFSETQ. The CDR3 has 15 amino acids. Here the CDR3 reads CASSRGLAGQGILTF. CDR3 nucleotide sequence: TGCGCCAGCAGCCGCGGACTAGCGGGACAGGGCATCCTGACTTTC.

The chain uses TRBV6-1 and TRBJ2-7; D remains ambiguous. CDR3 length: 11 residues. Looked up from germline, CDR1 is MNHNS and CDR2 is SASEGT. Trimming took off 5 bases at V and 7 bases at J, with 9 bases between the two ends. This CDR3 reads CASSFVPEQYF. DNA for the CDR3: TGTGCCAGCAGTTTCGTCCCGGAGCAGTACTTC.

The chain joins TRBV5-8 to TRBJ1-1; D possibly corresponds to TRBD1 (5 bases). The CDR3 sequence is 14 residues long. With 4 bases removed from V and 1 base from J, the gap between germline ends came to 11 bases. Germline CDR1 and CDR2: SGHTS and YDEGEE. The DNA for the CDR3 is TGTGCCAGCAGCCTAAACAGGCGGAACACTGAAGCTTTCTTT. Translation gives CASSLNRRNTEAFF.

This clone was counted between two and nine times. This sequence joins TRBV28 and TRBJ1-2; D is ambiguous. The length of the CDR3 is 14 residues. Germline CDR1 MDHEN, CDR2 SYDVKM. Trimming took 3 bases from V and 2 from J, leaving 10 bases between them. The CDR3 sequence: CASSFRETNYGYTF. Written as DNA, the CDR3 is TGTGCCAGCAGTTTTCGCGAAACCAACTATGGCTACACCTTC.

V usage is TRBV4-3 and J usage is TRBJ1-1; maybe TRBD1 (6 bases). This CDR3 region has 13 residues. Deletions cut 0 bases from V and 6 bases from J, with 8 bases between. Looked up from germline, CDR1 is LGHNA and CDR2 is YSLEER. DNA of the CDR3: TGCGCCAGCAGCCAAGATGCAGGGGCTGAAGCTTTCTTT. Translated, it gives CASSQDAGAEAFF.

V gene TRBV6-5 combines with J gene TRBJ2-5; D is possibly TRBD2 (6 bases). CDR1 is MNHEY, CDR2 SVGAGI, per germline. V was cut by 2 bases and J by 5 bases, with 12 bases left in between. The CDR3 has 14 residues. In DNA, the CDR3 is TGTGCCAGCAGTTACACCGGGAGCAGTGAGACCCAGTACTTC. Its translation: CASSYTGSSETQYF.

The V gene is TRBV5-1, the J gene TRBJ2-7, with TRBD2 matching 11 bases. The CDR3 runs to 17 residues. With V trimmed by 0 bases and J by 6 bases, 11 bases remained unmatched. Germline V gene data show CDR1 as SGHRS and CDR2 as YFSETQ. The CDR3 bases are TGCGCCAGCAGCTTGGTGTTAGCGGGAGGGCCAGCGGGCGAGCAGTACTTC. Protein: CASSLVLAGGPAGEQYF. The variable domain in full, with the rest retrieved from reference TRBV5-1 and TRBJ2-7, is KAGVTQTPRYLIKTRGQQVTLSCSPISGHRSVSWYQQTPGQGLQFLFEYFSETQRNKGNFPGRFSGRQFSNSRSEMNVSTLELGDSALYLCASSLVLAGGPAGEQYFGPGTRLTVT.

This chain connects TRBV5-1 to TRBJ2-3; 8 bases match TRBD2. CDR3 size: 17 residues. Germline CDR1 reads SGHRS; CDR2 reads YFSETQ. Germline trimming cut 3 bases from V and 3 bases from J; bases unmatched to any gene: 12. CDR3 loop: CASSSFEGGLGTDTQYF. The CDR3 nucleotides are TGCGCCAGCAGCTCCTTCGAAGGGGGACTAGGGACAGATACGCAGTATTTT.

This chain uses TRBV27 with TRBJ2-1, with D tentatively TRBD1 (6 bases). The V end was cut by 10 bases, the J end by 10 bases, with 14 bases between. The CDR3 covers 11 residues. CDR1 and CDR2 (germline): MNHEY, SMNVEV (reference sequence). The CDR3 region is CAITVQGEQFF. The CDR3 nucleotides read TGTGCCATCACAGTTCAGGGGGAGCAGTTCTTC.

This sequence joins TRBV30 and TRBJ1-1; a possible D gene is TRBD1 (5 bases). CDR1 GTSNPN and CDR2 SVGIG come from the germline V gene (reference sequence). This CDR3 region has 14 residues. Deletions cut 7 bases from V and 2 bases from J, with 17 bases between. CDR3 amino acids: CASGSGGINTEAFF. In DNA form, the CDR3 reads TGTGCCTCCGGTTCGGGGGGTATCAACACTGAAGCTTTCTTT.

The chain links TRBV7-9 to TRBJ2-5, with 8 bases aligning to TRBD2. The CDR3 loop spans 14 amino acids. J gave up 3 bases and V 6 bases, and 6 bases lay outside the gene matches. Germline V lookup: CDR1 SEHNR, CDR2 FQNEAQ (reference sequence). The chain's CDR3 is CASRLNSGEETQYF. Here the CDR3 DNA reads TGTGCCAGCAGATTGAATAGCGGGGAAGAGACCCAGTACTTC. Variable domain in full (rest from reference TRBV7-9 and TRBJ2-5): DTGVSQNPRHKITKRGQNVTFRCDPISEHNRLYWYRQTLGQGPEFLTYFQNEAQLEKSRLLSDRFSAERPKGSFSTLEIQRTEQGDSAMYLCASRLNSGEETQYFGPGTRLLVL.

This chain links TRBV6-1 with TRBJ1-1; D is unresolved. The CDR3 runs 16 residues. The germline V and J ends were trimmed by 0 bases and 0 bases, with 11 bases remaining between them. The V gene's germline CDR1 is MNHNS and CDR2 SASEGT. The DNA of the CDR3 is TGTGCCAGCAGTGAAGCCAGAGGGAAAATGAACACTGAAGCTTTCTTT. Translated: CASSEARGKMNTEAFF.

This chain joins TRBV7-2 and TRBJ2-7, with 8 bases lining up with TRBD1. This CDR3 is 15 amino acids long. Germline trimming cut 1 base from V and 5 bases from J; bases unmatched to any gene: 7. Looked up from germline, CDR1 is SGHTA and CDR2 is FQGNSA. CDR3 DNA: TGTGCCAGCAGCTTAGTAGAGGGACAGGCGAACGAGCAGTACTTC. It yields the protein CASSLVEGQANEQYF.

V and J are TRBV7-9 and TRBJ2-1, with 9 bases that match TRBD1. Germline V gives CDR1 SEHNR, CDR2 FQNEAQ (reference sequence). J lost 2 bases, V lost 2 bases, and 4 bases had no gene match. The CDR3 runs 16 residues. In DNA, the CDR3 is TGTGCCAGCAGCTTACAGGGACAGGGACCCTACAATGAGCAGTTCTTC. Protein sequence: CASSLQGQGPYNEQFF. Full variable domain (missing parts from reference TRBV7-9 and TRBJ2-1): DTGVSQNPRHKITKRGQNVTFRCDPISEHNRLYWYRQTLGQGPEFLTYFQNEAQLEKSRLLSDRFSAERPKGSFSTLEIQRTEQGDSAMYLCASSLQGQGPYNEQFFGPGTRLTVL.

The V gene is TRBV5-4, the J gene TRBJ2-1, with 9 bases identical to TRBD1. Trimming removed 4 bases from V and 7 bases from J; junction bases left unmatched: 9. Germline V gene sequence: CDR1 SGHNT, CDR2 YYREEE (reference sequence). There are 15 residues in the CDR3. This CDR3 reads CASSPPGQGKNEQFF. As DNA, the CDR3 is TGTGCCAGCAGCCCACCGGGACAGGGAAAAAATGAGCAGTTCTTC.